This TCR beta chain was identified during a study of molecular identifiers for immune sequencing clone quantification. Trimming at V came to 1 base and at J to 3 bases, leaving 7 bases not matched to a gene. CDR3 size: 18 residues. Germline CDR1 is MGHRA and CDR2 is YSYEKL. Listed TCR primers and previously described methods were used for bulk TCR libraries. From the PCR reads, TCRdb called clonotypes with MiXCR, one entry per CDR3 protein. This table holds over 600,000 distinct CDR3 sequences, just under 20% found once. This clonotype was counted at least ten times. The sample was naive CD8+ T cells from blood, with Jurkat cell RNA spiked in. Subset meaning: FACS-sorted CD8+CD4-CCR7+CD45RA+ naive T cells. The chain joins TRBV4-1 to TRBJ2-3, with 13 bases that match TRBD2. The receptor comes from a human donor in good health. Some libraries in this study had Jurkat cell RNA spiked in. CDR3 in DNA: TGCGCCAGCAGCCAAGTTACCGGGACTAGCGGGATAACAGATACGCAGTATTTT. Residues: CASSQVTGTSGITDTQYF.